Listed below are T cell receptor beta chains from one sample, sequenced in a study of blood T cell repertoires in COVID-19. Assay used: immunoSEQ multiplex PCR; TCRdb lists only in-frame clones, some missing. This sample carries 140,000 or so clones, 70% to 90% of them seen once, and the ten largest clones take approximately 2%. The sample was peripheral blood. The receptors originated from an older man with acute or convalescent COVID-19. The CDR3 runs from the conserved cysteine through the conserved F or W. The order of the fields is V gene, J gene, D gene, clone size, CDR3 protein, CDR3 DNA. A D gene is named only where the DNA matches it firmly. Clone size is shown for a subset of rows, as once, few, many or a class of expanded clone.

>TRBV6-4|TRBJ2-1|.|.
CASSDSGQIHNEQFF
TGTGCCAGCAGTGACTCGGGCCAGATTCACAATGAGCAGTTCTTC
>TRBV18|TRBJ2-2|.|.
CASSLQGGDAGELFF
TGTGCCAGCTCGCTTCAGGGGGGTGACGCCGGGGAGCTGTTTTTT
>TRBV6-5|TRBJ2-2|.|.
CASSAGTRPGELFF
TGTGCCAGCAGCGCTGGGACTCGCCCAGGGGAGCTGTTTTTT
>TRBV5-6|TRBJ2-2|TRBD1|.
CASSLGTGVSGELFF
TGTGCCAGCAGCTTGGGGACAGGGGTATCCGGGGAGCTGTTTTTT
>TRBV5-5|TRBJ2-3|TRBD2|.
CASSLSVTSGTDTQYF
TGTGCCAGCAGCTTGTCCGTGACTAGCGGGACAGATACGCAGTATTTT
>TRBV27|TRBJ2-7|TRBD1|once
CASSLSSDRGFISYEQYF
TGTGCCAGCAGTTTAAGCTCGGACAGGGGGTTTATCTCCTACGAGCAGTACTTC
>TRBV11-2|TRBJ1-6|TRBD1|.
CASSSVAGGPYNSPLHF
TGTGCCAGCAGCTCCGTGGCAGGGGGCCCCTATAATTCACCCCTCCACTTT
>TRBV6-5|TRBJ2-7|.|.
CASSYSESRVSREQYF
TGTGCCAGCAGTTACTCGGAGAGCAGGGTCTCGAGAGAGCAGTACTTC
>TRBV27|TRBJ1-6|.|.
CASRGWGGDSPLHF
TGTGCCAGCAGGGGGTGGGGGGGGGATTCACCCCTCCACTTT
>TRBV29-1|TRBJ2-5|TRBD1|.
CSVGTGLQETQYF
TGCAGCGTTGGGACAGGCCTCCAAGAGACCCAGTACTTC
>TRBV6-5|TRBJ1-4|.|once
CASSYSGGSTNEKLFF
TGTGCCAGCAGTTATTCGGGGGGATCAACTAATGAAAAACTGTTTTTT
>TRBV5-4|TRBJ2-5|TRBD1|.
CASSPPGQITSYQETQYF
TGTGCCAGCAGCCCACCGGGACAGATCACTTCGTACCAAGAGACCCAGTACTTC
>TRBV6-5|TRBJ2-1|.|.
CASSSFGNEQFF
TGTGCCAGCAGTTCGTTCGGCAATGAGCAGTTCTTC
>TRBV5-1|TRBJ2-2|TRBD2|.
CASSPLAGDTTGELFF
TGCGCCAGCAGCCCCCTAGCGGGGGACACCACCGGGGAGCTGTTTTTT
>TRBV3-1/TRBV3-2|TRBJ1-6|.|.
CASSPHNRDNSPLHF
TGTGCCAGCAGCCCCCACAACAGGGATAATTCACCCCTCCACTTT
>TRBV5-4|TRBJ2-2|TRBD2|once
CASSPGLAVTGELFF
TGTGCCAGCAGTCCTGGACTAGCGGTCACCGGGGAGCTGTTTTTT
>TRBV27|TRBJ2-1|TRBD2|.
CASSQLAGGMSSYNEQFF
TGTGCCAGCAGCCAACTAGCGGGAGGGATGAGCTCCTACAATGAGCAGTTCTTC
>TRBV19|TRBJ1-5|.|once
CASARGAAQPQHF
TGTGCCAGCGCCAGGGGAGCCGCTCAGCCCCAGCATTTT
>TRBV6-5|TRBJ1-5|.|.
CASRVSLEQPQHF
TGTGCCAGCAGAGTGAGCCTTGAACAGCCCCAGCATTTT
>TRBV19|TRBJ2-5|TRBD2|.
CASSINGAGVRETQYF
TGTGCCAGTAGTATTAACGGAGCGGGAGTGAGAGAGACCCAGTACTTC
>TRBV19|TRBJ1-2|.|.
CASSESRNYGYTF
TGTGCCAGTAGTGAGTCTCGGAACTATGGCTACACCTTC
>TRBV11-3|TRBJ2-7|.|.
CASSRPPGQLVYEQYF
TGTGCCAGCAGCAGACCCCCGGGACAACTAGTCTACGAGCAGTACTTC
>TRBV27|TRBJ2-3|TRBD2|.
CASSLSGRTPLVTQYF
TGTGCCAGCAGTTTGAGCGGGAGAACACCCTTGGTTACGCAGTATTTT
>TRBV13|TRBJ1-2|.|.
CASSLAPSQGIGYTF
TGTGCCAGCAGCTTAGCCCCATCACAGGGCATAGGCTACACCTTC
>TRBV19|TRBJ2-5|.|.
CASASGRGPQETQYF
TGTGCCAGCGCGAGTGGCAGGGGCCCCCAAGAGACCCAGTACTTC
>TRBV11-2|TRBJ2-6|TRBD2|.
CASRAGAGANVLTF
TGTGCCAGCAGAGCGGGGGCTGGGGCCAACGTCCTGACTTTC
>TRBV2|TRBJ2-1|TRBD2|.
CASSARVAGVQFF
TGTGCCAGCAGTGCAAGGGTAGCGGGGGTTCAGTTCTTC